Sequencing of this TCR beta chain was carried out in a study of PD-1 blockade in mismatch repair-deficient tumors. Findings and limits, study-wide: After pembrolizumab, tumor-resident clones rose rapidly, then generally contracted before radiologic responses.

Germline lookup yields CDR1 SGHKS and CDR2 YYEKEE (reference sequence). This CDR3 is built from 14 residues. The trim removed 4 bases at V and 5 bases at J, leaving 4 bases unmatched. A note on this clone: As yet, its antigen is unknown.

Time point noted: roughly ten-day in vitro stimulation with candidate neoantigen peptide 5. Mismatch repair deficiency was confirmed in all patients, by PCR or immunohistochemistry. A few pembrolizumab responders had their TCRs sequenced. An identically run culture lacking peptide was the fold-change baseline. Only in-frame clones appear in the TCRdb table, and some are missing; sequencing was by immunoSEQ multiplex PCR. The sample includes around 14,000 clones, roughly 80% of them seen just once. This sequence was found in an adult with mismatch repair-deficient cancer. This chain uses TRBV5-5 with TRBJ1-5; 9 bases agree with TRBD1. Source: cells cultured in vitro, taken from a patient treated with pembrolizumab. CDR3 in DNA: TGTGCCAGCAGCCCCGGGACAGGGTATCAGCCCCAGCATTTT. This translates into CASSPGTGYQPQHF.